The rows below give T cell receptor beta chains drawn from one sample of a study of blood T cells in healthy people across ages. TCRdb redid the calling of the 5' RACE reads with MiXCR, one entry per CDR3 protein. The sample has about 1.5 million distinct CDR3 sequences; approximately 39% are singletons. Sequenced material: blood. Receptors originate from a woman in her late teens or twenties in good health. Both conserved end residues are part of each CDR3. D genes are given only for firm matches. Where a row states a size, it is once, few, many or the class of an expanded clone; other rows omit it.

>TRBV5-6|NA|TRBD1|TRBJ2-7
TGTGCCAGCAGCTGGATTGGACAGGGGAAGAACGAGCAGTACTTC
CASSWIGQGKNEQYF
>TRBV5-1|NA|NA|TRBJ2-1
TGCGCCAGCAGCAGCTGGGAAACAGCTTTGGCTTCTGGTGAGCAGTTCTTC
CASSSWETALASGEQFF
>TRBV5-1|NA|NA|TRBJ2-1
TGCGCCAGCAGCTTGGTCCCGGGACGAGGTCCCTACAATGAGCAGTTCTTC
CASSLVPGRGPYNEQFF
>TRBV27|NA|TRBD1|TRBJ2-5
TGTGCCAGCAGTGACAGGGGCGCGGAGACCCAGTACTTC
CASSDRGAETQYF
>TRBV20-1|NA|TRBD2|TRBJ2-7
TGCAGTGCTAGAGATATACTAGCGGGGACGGGGGAGCAGTACTTC
CSARDILAGTGEQYF
>TRBV7-9|few|TRBD1|TRBJ2-1
TGTGCCAGCAGCCCCCGGGACAGACTCTACAATGAGCAGTTCTTC
CASSPRDRLYNEQFF
>TRBV7-2|NA|NA|TRBJ2-4
TGTGCCAGCAGCTTAGCCGGGCGGTCACAGACAAACATTCAGTACTTC
CASSLAGRSQTNIQYF
>TRBV20-1|NA|NA|TRBJ2-5
TGCAGTGCTAGAGGGTTTAGCGTGGGGGAGACCCAGTACTTC
CSARGFSVGETQYF
>TRBV12-3/TRBV12-4|few|NA|TRBJ1-1
TGTGCCAGCAGCCACGCAGGTGGGGGCACTGAAGCTTTCTTT
CASSHAGGGTEAFF
>TRBV20-1|NA|NA|TRBJ1-2
TGCGCCTACCCGGGGGCGGTCTATGGCTACACCTTC
CAYPGAVYGYTF
>TRBV27|NA|TRBD1|TRBJ1-4
TGTGCCAGCAGACCGGGGACAGTTCTTAATGAAAAACTGTTTTTT
CASRPGTVLNEKLFF
>TRBV4-3|NA|NA|TRBJ1-1
TGCGCCAGCAGCCAAGAAAACGGGCAGGATATGAACACTGAAGCTTTCTTT
CASSQENGQDMNTEAFF
>TRBV7-2|few|NA|TRBJ2-5
TGTGCCAGCAGTAAACTAGGGAGTGGGGTCCAAGAGACCCAGTACTTC
CASSKLGSGVQETQYF
>TRBV28|many|TRBD2|TRBJ2-7
TGTGCCAGCAGCCGACTAGCGGGGGTCTACGAGCAGTACTTC
CASSRLAGVYEQYF
>TRBV5-1|few|NA|TRBJ2-1
TGCGCCAGCAGCCAGGGAGGTTCGGCCCTACTTTCCTACAATGAGCAGTTCTTC
CASSQGGSALLSYNEQFF